One and the same sample provided the 8 T cell receptor beta chains below, sequenced in a study of T-cell memory formation after mild COVID-19. One entry per CDR3 protein, called by TCRdb with MiXCR from the 5' RACE reads. The sample holds 190,000 or so distinct CDR3 sequences, about 22% seen once. Sequenced material: PBMCs or a T cell subset sorted from them (not recorded which). The receptor source for this set is an adult woman who had mild COVID-19 (a few samples of this study predate the infection). Cell type and time point are not known.

The chain couples TRBV7-9 to TRBJ1-1, with TRBD1 matching 7 bases. This CDR3 is 13 amino acids long. Losses at the gene ends were 7 bases for V and 6 bases for J; bases not matched to a gene: 8. Germline loops: CDR1 SEHNR, CDR2 FQNEAQ (reference sequence). The CDR3 nucleotides are TGTGCCAGCATCGACAGGGCGAGTTCTGAAGCTTTCTTT. Protein product: CASIDRASSEAFF.

The V call is TRBV10-3, the J call TRBJ2-1, with D hard to call. Trimming cost V 3 bases and J 12 bases, with 12 bases left between them. CDR3 length: 12 residues. From germline, CDR1 is ENHRY and CDR2 SYGVKD. In DNA, the CDR3 is TGTGCCATCAGTGACTTGGGTCTGGGGCAGTTCTTC. It yields the protein CAISDLGLGQFF.

The V call is TRBV6-5, the J call TRBJ2-7, with a possible D match to TRBD2 (6 bases). Germline assignment: CDR1 MNHEY and CDR2 SVGAGI. V was cut by 5 bases and J by 3 bases, with 14 bases left in between. This CDR3 has 14 amino acids. The CDR3 loop is CASSPAAEGYEQYF. The CDR3 DNA reads as TGTGCCAGCAGTCCCGCGGCGGAGGGCTACGAGCAGTACTTC.

The V gene is TRBV12-3 or TRBV12-4, the J gene TRBJ1-2; TRBD1 agrees at 9 bases. With 6 bases clipped from V and 8 bases from J, the junction kept 16 bases outside the gene matches. This CDR3 comprises 16 residues. The CDR3 coding sequence is TGTGCCAGCAGCTCCATTGGCCCGGTGACAGGGGGAGGCTACACCTTC. It is translated as CASSSIGPVTGGGYTF.

CDR3 sequence reads: CATSDRGVGGELFF. The CDR3 region has the DNA TGTGCCACCAGCGACAGGGGAGTAGGCGGGGAGCTGTTTTTT. The V call is TRBV24-1, the J call TRBJ2-2, with 8 positions matching TRBD1. Germline V gene data show CDR1 as KGHDR and CDR2 as SFDVKD. The CDR3 runs 14 residues. J gave up 7 bases and V 7 bases, and 7 bases lay outside the gene matches.

This chain links TRBV12-3 or TRBV12-4 with TRBJ2-5; maybe TRBD1 (6 bases). The CDR3 is made up of 15 amino acids. Trimming left V 3 bases short and J 1 base short, with 12 bases between. CDR3 nucleotides: TGTGCCAGCAGTTTCACGGACAGATTCCAAGAGACCCAGTACTTC. Translating gives CASSFTDRFQETQYF.

This clonotype was seen many times. The rearrangement links TRBV28 to TRBJ2-6, with D possibly being TRBD1 (8 bases). Trimming left V 2 bases short and J 4 bases short, with 18 bases between. This CDR3 region has 18 residues. Germline CDR1 reads MDHEN; CDR2 reads SYDVKM. CDR3 nucleotides: TGTGCCAGCAGTTTAGGCACAGGGGGGGAGATCGGGGCCAACGTCCTGACTTTC. Protein sequence: CASSLGTGGEIGANVLTF.

V usage is TRBV11-3 and J usage is TRBJ2-7; weak D call: TRBD1 (5 bases). The CDR3 spans 14 residues. Trimming shortened V by 4 bases and J by 4 bases, and 14 bases separated the two germline ends. Germline-derived CDR1 and CDR2 are SGHNT and YENEEA. In DNA form, the CDR3 reads TGTGCCAGCAGCTCTTCGGACATTCCATACGAGCAGTACTTC. Amino acids: CASSSSDIPYEQYF.